This entry lists 14 T cell receptor beta chains sequenced from one sample in a study of blood T cell repertoires in COVID-19. Profiled with immunoSEQ multiplex PCR; TCRdb holds only in-frame clones, not every one. Here the sample spans roughly 330,000 clones, over 75% being singletons. Sequenced input: PBMCs or T cells enriched from blood (not recorded which). All receptors come from a woman aged 30 to 39 who had recovered from COVID-19.

This clone was detected only a few times. The chain is built from TRBV30 and TRBJ1-2; 7 bases map to TRBD1. The V and J ends lost 2 bases and 7 bases, in that order; junction bases with no gene match: 10. The CDR3 runs to 14 residues. Germline V lookup: CDR1 GTSNPN, CDR2 SVGIG (reference sequence). The CDR3 loop is CAWSRIQGTFGYTF. CDR3 DNA sequence: TGTGCCTGGAGTAGGATACAGGGGACTTTTGGCTACACCTTC. Complete variable domain (other parts from reference TRBV30 and TRBJ1-2): SQTIHQWPATLVQPVGSPLSLECTVEGTSNPNLYWYRQAAGRGLQLLFYSVGIGQISSEVPQNLSASRPQDRQFILSSKKLLLSDSGFYLCAWSRIQGTFGYTFGSGTRLTVV.

This clone was observed a few times. CDR3 DNA sequence: TGTGCCGCGGGACAGGGTAGGGTTGGCTACACCTTC. Amino acids: CAAGQGRVGYTF. This chain uses TRBV10-3 with TRBJ1-2, with TRBD1 matching over 9 bases. Trimming cost V 11 bases and J 7 bases; bases outside gene matches: 8. The CDR3 spans 12 residues. Germline V gene sequence: CDR1 ENHRY, CDR2 SYGVKD.

The chain recombines TRBV15 with TRBJ1-4; TRBD1 might be the D (6 bases). Germline CDR1 LNHNV, CDR2 YYDKDF (reference sequence). V lost 1 base to trimming and J lost 4 bases, with 13 bases between them. There are 16 residues in the CDR3. The CDR3 loop is CATSRGTETLNEKLFF. Here the CDR3 DNA reads TGTGCCACCAGCAGAGGGACAGAGACCCTTAATGAAAAACTGTTTTTT.

The genes are TRBV6-4 and TRBJ2-3; D might be TRBD2 (5 bases). Germline V gives CDR1 MRHNA, CDR2 SNTAGT. V lost 5 bases and J 2 bases, leaving 8 bases between the germline ends. This CDR3 is built from 13 residues. The CDR3 DNA reads as TGTGCCAGCAGTTACCGGGACACAGATACGCAGTATTTT. Amino acids: CASSYRDTDTQYF.

The rearrangement uses TRBV30 and TRBJ1-4, with a weak D call TRBD1 (6 bases). Trimming shortened V by 2 bases and J by 5 bases, and 15 bases separated the two germline ends. The CDR3 runs to 15 residues. Germline CDR1 reads GTSNPN; CDR2 reads SVGIG (reference sequence). The CDR3 nucleotides read TGTGCCTGGAGTTCAGGGGCAGGGACGAATGAAAAACTGTTTTTT. Translating it yields CAWSSGAGTNEKLFF.

The chain carries TRBV14 and TRBJ1-2; D uncertain. CDR3 length: 13 residues. Germline V gene lookup returns CDR1 SGHDN and CDR2 FVKESK. Trimming left V 1 base short and J 7 bases short, with 10 bases between. CDR3 protein: CASSQVPQSGYTF. The CDR3 bases are TGTGCCAGCAGCCAAGTCCCACAAAGTGGCTACACCTTC. Combining the CDR3 with reference TRBV14 and TRBJ1-2 gives the whole variable domain EAGVTQFPSHSVIEKGQTVTLRCDPISGHDNLYWYRRVMGKEIKFLLHFVKESKQDESGMPNNRFLAERTGGTYSTLKVQPAELEDSGVYFCASSQVPQSGYTFGSGTRLTVV.

The gene calls are TRBV12-3 or TRBV12-4 and TRBJ1-2; the D gene is possibly TRBD1 (6 bases). The CDR3 spans 12 residues. With 2 bases removed from V and 5 bases from J, the gap between germline ends came to 6 bases. This CDR3 is CASSLQGYGYTF. Here the CDR3 DNA reads TGTGCCAGCAGTTTACAGGGGTATGGCTACACCTTC.

This clone was counted once. This chain joins TRBV28 and TRBJ1-4; possibly TRBD1 for D (6 bases). The CDR3 totals 15 residues. Germline V gene sequence: CDR1 MDHEN, CDR2 SYDVKM. Trimming shortened V by 5 bases and J by 4 bases, and 14 bases separated the two germline ends. The chain's CDR3 is CASSPGQFFNEKLFF. The CDR3 coding sequence is TGTGCCAGCAGTCCAGGACAGTTTTTTAATGAAAAACTGTTTTTT.

The rearrangement links TRBV19 to TRBJ2-7; perhaps TRBD1 as D (6 bases). Germline CDR1 LNHDA, CDR2 SQIVND (reference sequence). The V end lost 5 bases, the J end lost 1 base, and 21 bases lay between the germline ends. The CDR3 extends over 17 amino acids. CDR3 sequence (DNA): TGTGCCAGTAGTGGTGTGTTGGACAGAGATTTTTCCTACGAGCAGTACTTC. It codes for CASSGVLDRDFSYEQYF.

The chain links TRBV7-6 to TRBJ2-5, with 9 bases lining up with TRBD2. From germline, CDR1 is SGHVS and CDR2 FNYEAQ. This CDR3 spans 15 amino acids. J gave up 5 bases and V 4 bases, and 8 bases lay outside the gene matches. The CDR3 nucleotides read TGTGCCAGCAGCTCCAGCGGGGGGCAGGGGGAGACCCAGTACTTC. Its translation: CASSSSGGQGETQYF.

The rearrangement links TRBV7-9 to TRBJ1-1, with 9 bases fitting TRBD1. The V segment lost 4 bases and the J segment 6 bases; nucleotides outside the gene matches: 6. Germline V gene sequence: CDR1 SEHNR, CDR2 FQNEAQ (reference sequence). This CDR3 is 14 amino acids long. The CDR3 region is CASSSYRGLAEAFF. As DNA, the CDR3 is TGTGCCAGCAGCTCTTACAGGGGGCTCGCTGAAGCTTTCTTT.

This chain links TRBV5-8 with TRBJ2-7; D uncertain. CDR1 SGHTS and CDR2 YDEGEE come from the germline V gene. The V gene lost 1 base and the J gene lost 1 base, with 3 bases spanning the gap. This CDR3 region has 12 residues. Here the CDR3 reads CASSLSSYEQYF. CDR3 nucleotides: TGTGCCAGCAGCTTGTCATCCTACGAGCAGTACTTC.

The table lists this clone with a count of one. V usage is TRBV6-5 and J usage is TRBJ1-2, with D possibly matching TRBD1 (5 bases). This CDR3 region has 14 residues. V was cut by 6 bases and J by 6 bases, with 17 bases left in between. Germline lookup yields CDR1 MNHEY and CDR2 SVGAGI. The CDR3 DNA sequence: TGTGCCAGCAGGGAGTGGCAGGGAGGAGATGGCTACACCTTC. Its protein is CASREWQGGDGYTF.

The V call is TRBV30, the J call TRBJ2-7, with 11 bases lining up with TRBD1. This CDR3 region has 15 residues. The V gene's germline CDR1 is GTSNPN and CDR2 SVGIG (reference sequence). The V segment lost 0 bases and the J segment 3 bases; nucleotides outside the gene matches: 4. The CDR3: CAWSVGTGGGYEQYF. Written as DNA, the CDR3 is TGTGCCTGGAGTGTCGGGACAGGGGGTGGCTACGAGCAGTACTTC.